The sequence of this TCR beta chain was determined in a study of T-cell reconstitution after alpha-beta-depleted transplantation in children. This sample's TCRbeta library carried unique molecular identifier barcodes. Using its own MiXCR run on the PCR reads, TCRdb lists one record per CDR3 protein. This table holds about a million distinct CDR3 sequences, around 30% found once. The CDR3 totals 14 residues. V lost 4 bases, J lost 2 bases, and 12 bases lay in between. Germline CDR1 and CDR2: SGHVS and FQNEAQ. This receptor was obtained from a boy younger than two who had a stem cell transplant for SCID, so the T cells may come from the graft donor. The chain uses TRBV7-8 and TRBJ2-7; D is perhaps TRBD1 (6 bases). Sample: PBMCs, mostly from graft donor cells, taken 360 days after TCRalphabeta/CD19-depleted stem cell transplant. DNA of the CDR3: TGTGCCAGCAGCTACGTCGAGGGGGCCTACGAGCAGTACTTC. Amino acid sequence: CASSYVEGAYEQYF.